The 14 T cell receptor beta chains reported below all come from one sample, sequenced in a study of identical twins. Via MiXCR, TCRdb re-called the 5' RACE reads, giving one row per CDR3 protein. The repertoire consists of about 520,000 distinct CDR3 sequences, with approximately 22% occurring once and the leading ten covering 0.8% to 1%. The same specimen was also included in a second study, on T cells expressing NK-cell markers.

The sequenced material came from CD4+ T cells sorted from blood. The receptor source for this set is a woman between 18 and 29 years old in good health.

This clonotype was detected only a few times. CDR3 loop: CASSLPRDTQYF. The DNA for the CDR3 is TGTGCCAGCAGCTTACCGCGGGATACGCAGTATTTT. The genes are TRBV7-2 and TRBJ2-3; D gene ambiguous. Germline V gene data show CDR1 as SGHTA and CDR2 as FQGNSA. The CDR3 runs to 12 residues. Trimming left V 2 bases short and J 6 bases short, with 6 bases between.

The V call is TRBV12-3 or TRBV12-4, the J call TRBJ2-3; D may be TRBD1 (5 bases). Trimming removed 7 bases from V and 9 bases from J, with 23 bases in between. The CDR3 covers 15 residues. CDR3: CASTWGRVASVTQYF. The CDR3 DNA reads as TGTGCCAGCACCTGGGGCCGCGTCGCGTCGGTCACGCAGTATTTT.

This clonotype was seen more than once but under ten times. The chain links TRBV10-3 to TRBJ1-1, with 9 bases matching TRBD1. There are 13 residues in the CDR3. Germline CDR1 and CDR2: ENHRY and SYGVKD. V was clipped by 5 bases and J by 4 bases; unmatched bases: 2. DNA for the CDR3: TGTGCCATCAGTCAGACAGGGGGCACTGAAGCTTTCTTT. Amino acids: CAISQTGGTEAFF.

DNA for the CDR3: TGTGCCAGCAGCCACCTACCCCCGGCGGTTCCAGATACGCAGTATTTT. Its protein product is CASSHLPPAVPDTQYF. The chain couples TRBV3-1 to TRBJ2-3; no reliable D call. The germline gives CDR1 LGHDT, CDR2 YNNKEL (reference sequence). The CDR3 is 16 amino acids. V lost 3 bases to trimming and J lost 4 bases, with 17 bases between them.

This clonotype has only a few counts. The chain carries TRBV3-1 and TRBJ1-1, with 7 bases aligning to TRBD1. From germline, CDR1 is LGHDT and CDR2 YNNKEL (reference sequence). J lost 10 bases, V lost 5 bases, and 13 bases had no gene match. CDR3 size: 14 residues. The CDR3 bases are TGTGCCAGCAGCGCCACAGGGGCGGGGGTCGGAGCTTTCTTT. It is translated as CASSATGAGVGAFF.

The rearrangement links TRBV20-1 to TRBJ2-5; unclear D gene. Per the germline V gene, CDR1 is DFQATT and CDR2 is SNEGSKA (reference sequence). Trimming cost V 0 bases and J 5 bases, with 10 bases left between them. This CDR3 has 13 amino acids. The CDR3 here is CSAREVPRETQYF. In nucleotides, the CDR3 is TGCAGTGCTAGAGAAGTCCCGCGGGAGACCCAGTACTTC.

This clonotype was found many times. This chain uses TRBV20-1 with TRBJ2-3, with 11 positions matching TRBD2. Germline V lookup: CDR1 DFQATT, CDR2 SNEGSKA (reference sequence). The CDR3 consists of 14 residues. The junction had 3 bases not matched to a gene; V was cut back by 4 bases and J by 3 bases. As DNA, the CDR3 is TGCAGTGCTACTTCTAGCGGGGGGACAGATACGCAGTATTTT. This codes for CSATSSGGTDTQYF.

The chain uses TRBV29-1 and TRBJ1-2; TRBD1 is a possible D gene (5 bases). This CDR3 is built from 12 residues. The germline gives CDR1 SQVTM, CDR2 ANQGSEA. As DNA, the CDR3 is TGCAGTGCCGGGCAGGGCGTCGATGGCTACACCTTC. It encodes CSAGQGVDGYTF.

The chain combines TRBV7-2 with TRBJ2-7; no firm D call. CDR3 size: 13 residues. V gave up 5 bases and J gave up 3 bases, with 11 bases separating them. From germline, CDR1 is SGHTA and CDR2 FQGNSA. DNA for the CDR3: TGTGCCAGCAGCCGATCCCGAGTCTACGAGCAGTACTTC. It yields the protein CASSRSRVYEQYF.

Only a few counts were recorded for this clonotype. CDR3 amino acids: CAITSPSGREKEQFF. The DNA for the CDR3 is TGTGCCATCACCTCTCCTAGCGGGAGAGAAAAAGAGCAGTTCTTC. J is TRBJ2-1 and V is TRBV10-3; the match to TRBD2 covers 10 bases. Trimming took 7 bases from V and 10 from J; bases not matched to a gene: 13. The CDR3 spans 15 residues. Germline CDR1 is ENHRY and CDR2 is SYGVKD.

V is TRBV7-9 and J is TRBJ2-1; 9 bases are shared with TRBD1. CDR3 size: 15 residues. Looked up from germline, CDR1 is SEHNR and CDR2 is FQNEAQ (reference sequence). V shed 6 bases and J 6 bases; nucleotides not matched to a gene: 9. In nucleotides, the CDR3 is TGTGCCAGCAGACAACAGGGGGCGCGAGGCAATGAGCAGTTCTTC. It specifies CASRQQGARGNEQFF.

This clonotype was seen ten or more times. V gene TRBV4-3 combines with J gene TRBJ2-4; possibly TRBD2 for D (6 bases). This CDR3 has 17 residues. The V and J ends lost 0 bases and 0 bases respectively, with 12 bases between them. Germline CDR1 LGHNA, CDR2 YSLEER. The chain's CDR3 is CASSQDAAGLAKNIQYF. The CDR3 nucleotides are TGCGCCAGCAGCCAAGATGCGGCGGGGCTAGCCAAAAACATTCAGTACTTC.

The CDR3 protein is CASSPYLSGSYNEQFF. DNA for the CDR3: TGTGCCAGCAGCCCCTACTTGAGCGGTTCCTACAATGAGCAGTTCTTC. The genes are TRBV5-6 and TRBJ2-1; tentative D call: TRBD2 (5 bases). Germline V gene sequence: CDR1 SGHDT, CDR2 YYEEEE. V was clipped by 4 bases and J by 1 base, with 15 bases between them. CDR3 length: 16 amino acids.

CDR3 coding DNA: TGCAGTGCTCCCCCCGTTGGGGTTCACTACGAGCAGTACTTC. This sequence encodes CSAPPVGVHYEQYF. This chain joins TRBV20-1 and TRBJ2-7; D is unresolved. CDR1 DFQATT and CDR2 SNEGSKA come from the germline V gene (reference sequence). The V end was cut by 5 bases, the J end by 3 bases, with 17 bases between. The CDR3 loop spans 14 amino acids.